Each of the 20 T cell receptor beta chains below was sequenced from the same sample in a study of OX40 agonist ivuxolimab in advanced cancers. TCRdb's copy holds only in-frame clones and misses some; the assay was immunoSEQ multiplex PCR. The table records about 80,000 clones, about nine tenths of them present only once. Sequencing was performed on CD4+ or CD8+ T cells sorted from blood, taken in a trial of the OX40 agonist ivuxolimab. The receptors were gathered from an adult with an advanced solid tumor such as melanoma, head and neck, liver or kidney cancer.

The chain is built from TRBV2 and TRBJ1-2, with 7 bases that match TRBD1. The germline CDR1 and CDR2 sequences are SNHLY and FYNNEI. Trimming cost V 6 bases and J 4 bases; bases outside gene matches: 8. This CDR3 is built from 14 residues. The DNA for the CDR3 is TGTGCCAGCAGCGCCTCAGGGGGGATCTATGGCTACACCTTC. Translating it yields CASSASGGIYGYTF.

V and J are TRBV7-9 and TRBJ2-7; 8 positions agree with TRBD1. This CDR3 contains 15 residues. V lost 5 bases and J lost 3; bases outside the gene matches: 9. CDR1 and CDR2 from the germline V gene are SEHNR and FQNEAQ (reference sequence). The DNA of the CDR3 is TGTGCCAGCAGCACCGGCCGGGACAGGAACTACGAGCAGTACTTC. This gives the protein CASSTGRDRNYEQYF.

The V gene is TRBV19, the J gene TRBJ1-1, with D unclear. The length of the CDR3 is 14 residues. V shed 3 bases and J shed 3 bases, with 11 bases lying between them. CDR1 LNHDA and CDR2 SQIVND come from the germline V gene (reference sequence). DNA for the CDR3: TGTGCCAGTAGTATCGGCCGGGCGGACACTGAAGCTTTCTTT. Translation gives CASSIGRADTEAFF. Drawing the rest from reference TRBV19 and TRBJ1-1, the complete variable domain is DGGITQSPKYLFRKEGQNVTLSCEQNLNHDAMYWYRQDPGQGLRLIYYSQIVNDFQKGDIAEGYSVSREKKESFPLTVTSAQKNPTAFYLCASSIGRADTEAFFGQGTRLTVV.

CDR3 region: CASSPFEETGSEQYF. DNA of the CDR3: TGTGCCAGCTCACCATTTGAGGAGACAGGGAGCGAGCAGTACTTC. The rearrangement joins TRBV18 to TRBJ2-7; 7 bases map to TRBD1. The V gene end was trimmed by 2 bases and the J gene end by 6 bases; junction bases not matched to a gene: 10. CDR3 length equals 15 residues. CDR1 and CDR2 from the germline V gene are KGHSH and LQKENI.

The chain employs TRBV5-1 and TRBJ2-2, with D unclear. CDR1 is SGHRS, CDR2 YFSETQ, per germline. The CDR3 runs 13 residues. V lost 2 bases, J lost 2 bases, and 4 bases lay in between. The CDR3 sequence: CASSFLNTGELFF. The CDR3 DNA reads TGCGCCAGCAGCTTCCTCAACACCGGGGAGCTGTTTTTT.

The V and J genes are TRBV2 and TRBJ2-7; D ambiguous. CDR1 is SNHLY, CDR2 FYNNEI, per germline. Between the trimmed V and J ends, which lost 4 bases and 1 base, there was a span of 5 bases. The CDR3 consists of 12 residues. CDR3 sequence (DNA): TGTGCCAGCAGTGCCCAATCCTACGAGCAGTACTTC. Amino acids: CASSAQSYEQYF.

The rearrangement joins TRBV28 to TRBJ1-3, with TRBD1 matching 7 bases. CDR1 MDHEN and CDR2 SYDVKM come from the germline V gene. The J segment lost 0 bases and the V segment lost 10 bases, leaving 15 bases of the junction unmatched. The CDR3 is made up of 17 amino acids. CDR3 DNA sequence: TGTGCCACAGGGGGAGTCCCCGAGGGCGTCTCTGGAAACACCATATATTTT. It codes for CATGGVPEGVSGNTIYF.

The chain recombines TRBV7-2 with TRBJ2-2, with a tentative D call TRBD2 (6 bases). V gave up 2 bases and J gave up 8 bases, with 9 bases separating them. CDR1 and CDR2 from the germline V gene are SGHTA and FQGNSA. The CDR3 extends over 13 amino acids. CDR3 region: CASSLLAKGELFF. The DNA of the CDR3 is TGTGCCAGCAGCTTACTAGCGAAGGGGGAGCTGTTTTTT.

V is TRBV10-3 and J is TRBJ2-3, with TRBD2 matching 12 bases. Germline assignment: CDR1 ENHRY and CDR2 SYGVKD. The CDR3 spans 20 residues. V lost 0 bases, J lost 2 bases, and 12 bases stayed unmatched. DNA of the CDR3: TGTGCCATCAGTGAGTCGACTAGCGGGAGAGAGGGTTTTTTCACAGATACGCAGTATTTT. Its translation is CAISESTSGREGFFTDTQYF.

Written as DNA, the CDR3 is TGTGCCAGCCACCTACCCTCGGCGGGGGGGGGTGGCTACACCTTC. Translating it yields CASHLPSAGGGGYTF. This chain connects TRBV6-1 to TRBJ1-2; D might be TRBD1 (5 bases). From germline, CDR1 is MNHNS and CDR2 SASEGT. CDR3 length: 15 amino acids. Trimming left V 8 bases short and J 7 bases short, with 23 bases between.

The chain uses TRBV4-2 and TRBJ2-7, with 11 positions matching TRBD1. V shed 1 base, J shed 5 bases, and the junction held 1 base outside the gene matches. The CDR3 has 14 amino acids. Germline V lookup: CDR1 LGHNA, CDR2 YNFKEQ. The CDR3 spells CASSQGDRGDEQYF. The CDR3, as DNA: TGTGCCAGCAGCCAAGGGGACAGGGGGGACGAGCAGTACTTC.

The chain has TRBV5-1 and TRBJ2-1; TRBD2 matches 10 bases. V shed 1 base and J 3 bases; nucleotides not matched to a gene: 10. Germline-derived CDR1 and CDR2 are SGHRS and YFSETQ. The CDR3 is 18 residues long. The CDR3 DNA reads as TGCGCCAGCAGCTTGCGTCGCGGCGGACTAGCGGACTACAATGAGCAGTTCTTC. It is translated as CASSLRRGGLADYNEQFF.

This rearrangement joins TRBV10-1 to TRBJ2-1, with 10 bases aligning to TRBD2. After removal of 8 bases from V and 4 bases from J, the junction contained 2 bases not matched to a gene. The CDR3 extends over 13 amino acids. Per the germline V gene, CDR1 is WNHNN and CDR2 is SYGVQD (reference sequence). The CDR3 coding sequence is TGCGCCAGCGGGACTAGCGTATACAATGAGCAGTTCTTC. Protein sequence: CASGTSVYNEQFF.

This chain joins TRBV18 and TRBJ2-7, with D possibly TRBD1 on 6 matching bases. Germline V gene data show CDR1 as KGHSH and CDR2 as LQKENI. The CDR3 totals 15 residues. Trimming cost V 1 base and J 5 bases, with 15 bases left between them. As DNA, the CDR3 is TGTGCCAGCTCACCACTAATGGGCAGGGGCCACGAGCAGTACTTC. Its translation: CASSPLMGRGHEQYF.

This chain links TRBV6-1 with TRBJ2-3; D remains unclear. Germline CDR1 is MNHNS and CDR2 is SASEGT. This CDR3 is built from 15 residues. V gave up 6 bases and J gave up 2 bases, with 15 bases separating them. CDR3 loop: CASSKTPGATDTQYF. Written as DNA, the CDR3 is TGTGCCAGCAGCAAAACCCCTGGCGCCACAGATACGCAGTATTTT.

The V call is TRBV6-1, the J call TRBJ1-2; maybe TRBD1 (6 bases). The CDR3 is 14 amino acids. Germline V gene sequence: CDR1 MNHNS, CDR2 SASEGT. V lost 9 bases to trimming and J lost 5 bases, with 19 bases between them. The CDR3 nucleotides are TGTGCCAGTGTGGGATCGACAGGTCCTTATGGCTACACCTTC. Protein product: CASVGSTGPYGYTF.

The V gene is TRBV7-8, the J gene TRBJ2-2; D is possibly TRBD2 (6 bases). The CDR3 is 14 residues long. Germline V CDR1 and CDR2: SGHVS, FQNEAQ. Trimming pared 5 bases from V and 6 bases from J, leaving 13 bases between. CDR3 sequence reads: CASSTRLVPGELFF. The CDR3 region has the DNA TGTGCCAGCAGCACCCGACTAGTGCCCGGGGAGCTGTTTTTT.

CDR3 sequence reads: CASSQVYERQGETQYF. CDR3 nucleotide sequence: TGTGCCAGCAGCCAAGTGTACGAGCGACAGGGTGAGACCCAGTACTTC. V usage is TRBV14 and J usage is TRBJ2-5, with 7 bases that match TRBD1. The CDR3 runs to 16 residues. Looked up from germline, CDR1 is SGHDN and CDR2 is FVKESK. J was trimmed by 5 bases and V by 1 base; bases with no gene match: 10.

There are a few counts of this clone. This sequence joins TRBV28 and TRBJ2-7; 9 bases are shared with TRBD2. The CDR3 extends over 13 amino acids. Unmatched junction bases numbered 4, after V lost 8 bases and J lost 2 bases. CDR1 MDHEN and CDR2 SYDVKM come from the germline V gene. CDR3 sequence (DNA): TGTGCCAGCGAGCTAGCGGGAACCTACGAGCAGTACTTC. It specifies CASELAGTYEQYF.

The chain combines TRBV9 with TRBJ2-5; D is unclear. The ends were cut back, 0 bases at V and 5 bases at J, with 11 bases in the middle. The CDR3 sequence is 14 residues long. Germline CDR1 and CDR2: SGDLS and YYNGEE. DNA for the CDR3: TGTGCCAGCAGCGTAGGCCCCGCATGGGAGACCCAGTACTTC. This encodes CASSVGPAWETQYF.